These T cell receptor beta chains were read from a single sample in a study of T-cell reconstitution after alpha-beta-depleted transplantation in children. MiXCR, run by TCRdb on the PCR reads, gives a single entry per CDR3 protein. This sample has around 700,000 distinct CDR3 sequences, with around 13% found just once. The sample was PBMCs, taken before TCRalphabeta/CD19-depleted stem cell transplant. The receptors shown here come from a girl aged 2-15 years with congenital amegakaryocytic thrombocytopenia, due to receive a stem cell transplant. Each CDR3 is given with its conserved first and last residue. A D gene is named only where the DNA matches it firmly. The size field is filled for only some rows; it gives once, few, many or a size class.

j_gene,abundance,d_gene,v_gene,CDR3nt,CDR3aa
TRBJ2-7,few,TRBD1,TRBV7-2,TGTGCCAGCAGCACCCCCGGACAGGGACGCTACGAGCAGTACTTC,CASSTPGQGRYEQYF
TRBJ2-2,.,.,TRBV29-1,TGCAGCTTCCAAATCCACACCGGGGAGCTGTTTTTT,CSFQIHTGELFF
TRBJ2-4,few,TRBD2,TRBV6-2/TRBV6-3,TGTGCCAGCAGACCTACTCCGGGACTAGCGGGACCCCCGTATAATAAAAACATTCAGTACTTC,CASRPTPGLAGPPYNKNIQYF
TRBJ1-5,many,.,TRBV30,TGTGCCTGGAGTTTGGGTTCCCAGCCCCAGCATTTT,CAWSLGSQPQHF
TRBJ2-5,many,.,TRBV29-1,TGCAGCGTTGAAGTTGTGGACTCCGAAGAGACCCAGTACTTC,CSVEVVDSEETQYF
TRBJ2-1,.,.,TRBV20-1,TGCAGTGCGAGAAGACTTCGGACTTCCTCCTACAATGAGCAGTTCTTC,CSARRLRTSSYNEQFF
TRBJ2-7,.,.,TRBV6-6,TGTGCCACCCAGGGGGGCGAGCAGTACTTC,CATQGGEQYF
TRBJ2-1,few,.,TRBV20-1,TGCAGTGTCAGCGCTGGTTCGCGCTACAATGAGCAGTTCTTC,CSVSAGSRYNEQFF
TRBJ2-4,many,.,TRBV5-1,TGCGCCAGCAGCTTGGGTTGGCAGGGCACCAAAAACATTCAGTACTTC,CASSLGWQGTKNIQYF
TRBJ2-1,many,TRBD2,TRBV20-1,TGCAGTGCTTCACGGAGCGGGACCCTAAGCTCCTACAATGAGCAGTTCTTC,CSASRSGTLSSYNEQFF
TRBJ2-1,many,TRBD2,TRBV12-3/TRBV12-4,TGTGCCAGCAGCGCCACCCGGACTAGCGGTTCCTACAATGAGCAGTTCTTC,CASSATRTSGSYNEQFF
TRBJ2-3,many,.,TRBV27,TGTGCCAGCAGTTTACTAGCGTTAAGCACAGATACGCAGTATTTT,CASSLLALSTDTQYF
TRBJ2-1,few,.,TRBV7-6,TGTGCCAGCAGCTCAACCCATGAGCAGTTCTTC,CASSSTHEQFF
TRBJ2-1,few,.,TRBV29-1,TGCAGCGTTGGTGATGGGCGACGCTACAATGAGCAGTTCTTC,CSVGDGRRYNEQFF
TRBJ2-5,.,TRBD2,TRBV5-1,TGCGCCAGCAGCCAGACTGGACTAGCGGGACAAGAGACCCAGTACTTC,CASSQTGLAGQETQYF
TRBJ1-5,.,TRBD1,TRBV10-3,TGTGCCATCAGTGGAACAGGACAGGGGATTTGGGGTAATCAGCCCCAGCATTTT,CAISGTGQGIWGNQPQHF
TRBJ1-1,few,.,TRBV3-1,TGTGCCAGCAGCCAAGATTTGGTCCGGAGGGATATGAACACTGAAGCTTTCTTT,CASSQDLVRRDMNTEAFF
TRBJ2-3,.,.,TRBV20-1,TGCAGTGCTAGAGATCGGAGGATTCGGGCAGATACGCAGTATTTT,CSARDRRIRADTQYF
TRBJ2-7,.,.,TRBV30,TGTGCCTGGAGTGTCGGCCGCGGTAACCCCTACGAGCAGTACTTC,CAWSVGRGNPYEQYF
TRBJ2-1,many,TRBD2,TRBV5-1,TGCGCCAGCAGCTGGAGCGGGGAGATAGGCTACAATGAGCAGTTCTTC,CASSWSGEIGYNEQFF
TRBJ2-7,.,TRBD1,TRBV20-1,TGCAGTGCCCGCCCGTGGGATACAGGGGGCTTCGGCTACGAGCAGTACTTC,CSARPWDTGGFGYEQYF